Listed here are 8 T cell receptor beta chains from one sample, sequenced in a study of OX40 agonist ivuxolimab in advanced cancers. TCRdb's copy holds only in-frame clones and misses some; the assay was immunoSEQ multiplex PCR. The repertoire has tens of thousands of clones, around 90% of them found once; the top ten carry 1.3%. The sample in question was CD4+ or CD8+ T cells sorted from blood, obtained in a trial of the OX40 agonist ivuxolimab. The receptors were gathered from an adult with an advanced solid tumor such as melanoma, head and neck, liver or kidney cancer.

CDR3 DNA: TGTGCCAGCAGCCCACAGGGGATCCCTCGCTCTGGGGCCAACGTCCTGACTTTC. Protein sequence: CASSPQGIPRSGANVLTF. The chain uses TRBV5-6 and TRBJ2-6; 7 nucleotides agree with TRBD1. The V segment lost 4 bases and the J segment 0 bases; nucleotides outside the gene matches: 10. CDR1 SGHDT and CDR2 YYEEEE come from the germline V gene. The CDR3 loop spans 18 amino acids.

V is TRBV2 and J is TRBJ1-5, with D possibly matching TRBD1 (6 bases). The CDR3 has 13 amino acids. The ends were cut back, 6 bases at V and 7 bases at J, with 13 bases in the middle. Germline V gene sequence: CDR1 SNHLY, CDR2 FYNNEI. Written as DNA, the CDR3 is TGTGCCAGCAGGCGGGGGGCTGGACAGCCCCAGCATTTT. This codes for CASRRGAGQPQHF. Full variable domain (rest looked up from reference TRBV2 and TRBJ1-5): EPEVTQTPSHQVTQMGQEVILRCVPISNHLYFYWYRQILGQKVEFLVSFYNNEISEKSEIFDDQFSVERPDGSNFTLKIRSTKLEDSAMYFCASRRGAGQPQHFGDGTRLSIL.

The chain recombines TRBV6-6 with TRBJ2-1, with 9 bases matching TRBD1. The CDR3 length is 14 residues. The germline V gene has CDR1 MNHNY and CDR2 SVGAGI (reference sequence). V shed 7 bases, J shed 7 bases, and the junction held 8 bases outside the gene matches. This CDR3 reads CASTQGAPRNEQFF. CDR3 DNA: TGTGCCAGCACACAGGGGGCCCCTAGGAATGAGCAGTTCTTC.

The chain carries TRBV6-4 and TRBJ1-4; D possibly corresponds to TRBD1 (5 bases). Germline CDR1 and CDR2: MRHNA and SNTAGT. This CDR3 region has 15 residues. V was cut by 6 bases and J by 10 bases, with 21 bases left in between. CDR3 nucleotides: TGTGCCAGCAGAGGGGACGTAGGGTTTTCGGGAAAACTGTTTTTT. It specifies CASRGDVGFSGKLFF.

This chain joins TRBV30 and TRBJ2-3, with 10 positions matching TRBD2. The CDR3 sequence is 14 residues long. CDR1 and CDR2 (germline): GTSNPN, SVGIG (reference sequence). Trimming removed 3 bases from V and 0 bases from J; junction bases left unmatched: 0. For the CDR3, the DNA is TGTGCCTGGAGACTAGCGGGGAGCACAGATACGCAGTATTTT. As protein: CAWRLAGSTDTQYF.

The gene calls are TRBV4-1 and TRBJ2-1, with 10 bases that match TRBD2. Trimming at V came to 2 bases and at J to 5 bases, leaving 3 bases not matched to a gene. The length of the CDR3 is 15 residues. Germline V gene lookup returns CDR1 MGHRA and CDR2 YSYEKL. The CDR3 sequence is CASSQLLAGHNEQFF. DNA of the CDR3: TGCGCCAGCAGCCAACTACTAGCGGGGCACAATGAGCAGTTCTTC.

This clone was detected only once. J is TRBJ1-3 and V is TRBV18; D is unclear. The V gene's germline CDR1 is KGHSH and CDR2 LQKENI. V lost 6 bases and J 3 bases, leaving 15 bases between the germline ends. CDR3 length: 15 residues. The CDR3 loop reads CASSAELRVGNTIYF. The DNA for the CDR3 is TGTGCCAGCTCCGCAGAGCTCCGGGTTGGAAACACCATATATTTT.

The CDR3 is CSVVSLGDTQYF. The CDR3 DNA is TGCAGCGTTGTTAGCCTTGGAGATACGCAGTATTTT. The chain joins TRBV29-1 to TRBJ2-3; D is uncertain. Trimming took 4 bases from V and 5 from J, leaving 10 bases between them. Germline assignment: CDR1 SQVTM and CDR2 ANQGSEA. The CDR3 totals 12 residues.